The clone carrying this T cell receptor (beta chain) has ten or more counts. Sample time point: patch test 1, 2 weeks after DPC sensitization. Regarding treatment: therapeutic diphenylcyclopropenone sensitization with weekly scalp DPC. This CDR3 is built from 12 residues. Per germline, CDR1 GTSNPN and CDR2 SVGIG (reference sequence). V gave up 2 bases and J gave up 0 bases, with 2 bases separating them. TCRdb re-called the RACE reads with MiXCR, one entry per CDR3 protein. The sample lists some 81,000 distinct CDR3 sequences, under 9% occurring once. This sample is part of a study of human T cells and chemical hapten exposure.

The sample here was whole blood, taken in connection with sensitization to the hapten diphenylcyclopropenone (DPC). The J gene is TRBJ1-3, the V gene TRBV30; the D is unclear. The source is a woman in her twenties or thirties with alopecia areata. Some clones in this sample may be carry-over from other donors' samples. This chain's CDR3 is CAWSSSGNTIYF. The CDR3 nucleotides are TGTGCCTGGAGTTCCTCTGGAAACACCATATATTTT.